This T cell receptor beta chain was observed in a study of Ad26.COV2.S vaccination and SARS-CoV-2 variants. Study as a whole: Once or twice, 56 days apart, Ad26.COV2.S was delivered intramuscularly. Study-wide results and caveats: Estimates derived from TCR breadth and depth analyses may have underestimated total T cell responses.

Sequencing was performed with immunoSEQ multiplex PCR; in TCRdb, only in-frame clones are kept and a portion is missing. This table has 300,000 to 500,000 clones, approximately 90% appearing once. As for treatment: roughly 19 received Ad26.COV2.S at low or high dose, single or two shots; several received placebo; per-sample allocation not given. Repertoires come from day 63 after the first vaccine or placebo injection. Comments on this clone: What it binds is unknown.

The CDR3 has 14 residues. Germline lookup yields CDR1 SGHTA and CDR2 FQGNSA. After removal of 1 base from V and 8 bases from J, the junction contained 3 bases not matched to a gene. This chain uses TRBV7-2 with TRBJ2-1; TRBD2 matches at 9 bases. The TCR originated in a person between 18 and 65 years old who received the Ad26.COV2.S COVID-19 vaccine or a placebo. The sequencing used peripheral blood, collected in a trial of Ad26.COV2.S vaccine versus placebo. DNA for the CDR3: TGTGCCAGCAGCTTAGTAGCGGGGGAAGATGAGCAGTTCTTC. It specifies CASSLVAGEDEQFF.